This TCR beta chain comes out of a study of blood T cell repertoires in COVID-19. Study as a whole: Acute and convalescent COVID-19 samples came from the United States, Italy and Spain. T cells, B-cell-depleted T cells, or PBMCs provided the cDNA or gDNA that served as material.

The CDR3 is made up of 13 amino acids. The V gene's germline CDR1 is LNHNV and CDR2 YYDKDF (reference sequence). V lost 1 base, J lost 9 bases, and 2 bases stayed unmatched. In the source study's methods: Reference gene primer amplification gave nucleated cell count estimates. Using immunoSEQ multiplex PCR, the repertoire was profiled, and TCRdb retains in-frame clones only, with some absent. That table is the source of V, J and clone size, and D and trimming were worked out from the DNA. The sample lists 60,000 to 85,000 clones, roughly three quarters occurring once. Sequenced input: peripheral blood. The rearrangement uses TRBV15 and TRBJ2-1, with TRBD1 matching over 8 bases. This clonotype originated in a human donor in a cohort sampled during active COVID-19. The CDR3 is CATSRGTGFEQFF. CDR3 DNA: TGTGCCACCAGCAGAGGGACAGGGTTTGAGCAGTTCTTC.